The sequence of this T cell receptor (beta chain) was determined in a study of cytomegalovirus exposure and HLA in healthy donors. The length of the CDR3 is 15 residues. Germline trimming cut 3 bases from V and 6 bases from J; bases unmatched to any gene: 6. In germline, CDR1 is KGHSH, CDR2 LQKENI. Vbeta (60) and Jbeta (13) primers were used in the PCR. Only in-frame clones appear in the TCRdb table, and some are missing; sequencing was by immunoSEQ multiplex PCR. The sample carries 150,000 to 200,000 clones, 77% recorded once. Sequencing used PBMCs. This TCR was recovered from a woman aged 25 to 45 in good health and CMV-seronegative. The rearrangement links TRBV18 to TRBJ1-2; TRBD1 agrees at 11 bases. In DNA form, the CDR3 reads TGTGCCAGCTCACCGCGGACAGGGGGCGGAGATGGCTACACCTTC. Translation gives CASSPRTGGGDGYTF.